This T cell receptor (beta chain) stems from a study of type 1 regulatory T cells. In the study overall: T-allo10 is an in vitro-generated, Tr1-enriched CD4 T cell product specific for alloantigen.

Details on this clonotype: Its antigen remains unknown.

T-allo10 cells from the graft donor were described as anergic, host-alloantigen-specific, and alloantigen-specific suppressors. Using its own MiXCR run on the reads, TCRdb lists one record per CDR3 protein. The sample lists fewer than 70,000 distinct CDR3 sequences, nearly 65% occurring once. This CDR3 is built from 14 residues. Trimming took off 1 base at V and 3 bases at J, with 9 bases between the two ends. Germline V lookup: CDR1 SGHTA, CDR2 FQGNSA. This chain connects TRBV7-2 to TRBJ2-5; unclear D gene. The source of this sequence is a human donor in good health. The specimen was cultured T cells, either the whole culture or a sorted T cell fraction (not recorded which). Noted subset: Tr1-enriched cell product generated in vitro against host alloantigens. The CDR3 reads CASSLVYQEETQYF. The CDR3 bases are TGTGCCAGCAGCTTAGTATATCAGGAAGAGACCCAGTACTTC.